This is a list of T cell receptor beta chains from one sample in a study of blood T cell repertoires in COVID-19. The table came from immunoSEQ multiplex PCR; TCRdb's copy has only in-frame clones and leaves some out. Among about 110,000 clones, over 55% were seen once, and the ten largest hold 0.9%. The sample comprised peripheral blood. These receptor sequences come from a human donor with acute or convalescent COVID-19. The donor label of this sample is uncertain. The CDR3 runs from the conserved cysteine through the conserved F or W. D genes are given only for firm matches. Expanded clones get a size class; other rows say once, few or many, or leave the size out.

TRBJ1-4 TRBV7-2 15 NA NA CASSLGGRNGEKLFF TGTGCCAGCAGCTTAGGGGGGCGGAATGGGGAAAAACTGTTTTTT
TRBJ2-5 TRBV7-2 15 TRBD2 once CASSLGLATVETQYF TGTGCCAGCAGCTTGGGACTAGCGACTGTAGAGACCCAGTACTTC
TRBJ2-7 TRBV5-1 15 NA once CASSLVAGLSYEQYF TGCGCCAGCAGCTTGGTAGCAGGGTTGTCCTACGAGCAGTACTTC
TRBJ2-3 TRBV4-2 18 TRBD2 once CASSQEARTSGYTDTQYF TGTGCCAGCAGCCAAGAAGCCCGGACTAGCGGTTACACAGATACGCAGTATTTT
TRBJ1-2 TRBV27 13 NA NA CASSPRASYGYTF TGTGCCAGCTCACCCAGGGCTAGCTATGGCTACACCTTC
TRBJ1-2 TRBV28 14 TRBD1 NA CASSLSGGAGRYTF TGTGCCAGCAGTTTATCAGGGGGCGCCGGCAGGTACACCTTC
TRBJ2-1 TRBV11-2 14 NA NA CASSWGGLNNEQFF TGTGCCAGCAGCTGGGGGGGGCTCAATAATGAGCAGTTCTTC
TRBJ1-2 TRBV7-9 13 NA NA CASSHGAGYGYTF TGTGCCAGCAGCCATGGGGCTGGCTATGGCTACACCTTC
TRBJ2-3 TRBV6-5 14 TRBD1 NA CASRQGAGTDTQYF TGTGCCAGCAGACAGGGGGCCGGCACAGATACGCAGTATTTT
TRBJ2-3 TRBV5-4 13 NA NA CASKNRATDTQYF TGTGCCAGCAAGAACAGGGCCACAGATACGCAGTATTTT
TRBJ2-5 TRBV5-6 14 NA NA CASSLEVSQETQYF TGTGCCAGCAGCTTGGAAGTCAGCCAAGAGACCCAGTACTTC
TRBJ2-1 TRBV6-5 15 TRBD2 NA CASRMGAGGYNEQFF TGTGCCAGCAGGATGGGGGCGGGGGGTTACAATGAGCAGTTCTTC
TRBJ2-2 TRBV2 15 NA NA CASSERQGYTGELFF TGTGCCAGCAGTGAACGGCAGGGATACACCGGGGAGCTGTTTTTT
TRBJ1-6 TRBV30 14 NA NA CAWSAGIGNSPLHF TGTGCCTGGAGTGCAGGGATAGGAAATTCACCCCTCCACTTT
TRBJ1-2 TRBV18 13 NA NA CASSPGGLYGYTF TGTGCCAGCTCCCCGGGGGGCCTCTATGGCTACACCTTC
TRBJ2-4 TRBV18 15 TRBD1 NA CASSPMRQGSNIQYF TGTGCCAGCTCACCAATGAGACAGGGCTCGAACATTCAGTACTTC
TRBJ2-7 TRBV7-8 16 TRBD1 NA CASSRARRDRVYEQYF TGTGCCAGCAGCCGAGCAAGGCGGGACAGGGTCTACGAGCAGTACTTC
TRBJ1-4 TRBV19 13 NA NA CASSMGLSGKLFF TGTGCCAGTAGCATGGGTCTGAGCGGAAAACTGTTTTTT
TRBJ1-5 TRBV10-3 16 NA NA CAISDYREGGNQPQHF TGTGCCATCAGTGATTACAGGGAGGGCGGCAATCAGCCCCAGCATTTT
TRBJ1-3 TRBV2 14 NA few CASHQGARGNTIYF TGTGCCAGCCATCAAGGGGCCCGTGGAAACACCATATATTTT
TRBJ1-5 TRBV11-2 15 NA few CASSLGPYGNQPQHF TGTGCCAGCAGCTTAGGCCCCTACGGCAATCAGCCCCAGCATTTT
TRBJ1-4 TRBV5-8 13 NA NA CASSLVPGEKLFF TGTGCCAGCAGCTTGGTTCCTGGCGAAAAACTGTTTTTT